This TCR beta chain is from a study of lymphopenia after photon versus proton radiotherapy. Study outcomes and limitations: Photon-treated patients lost naive T cells and TCR diversity; proton-treated stayed stable. A bigger post-nadir fall in TCR diversity correlated inversely with survival time in deceased patients.

The data were produced by immunoSEQ multiplex PCR, yet TCRdb's version contains in-frame clones alone and is incomplete. The sample has about 50,000 clones, more than 85% seen once; the top ten hold about a sixth. Concerning this clone: Its antigen is as yet unknown.

Trimming stripped 7 bases from V and 2 bases from J, with 18 bases between. The germline CDR1 and CDR2 sequences are MNHNS and SASEGT. This CDR3 has 15 amino acids. V usage is TRBV6-1 and J usage is TRBJ2-7, with D maybe TRBD1 (5 bases). This sequence was found in a woman aged 40 to 50 with cholangiocarcinoma. The sample here was peripheral blood, taken from a patient treated with photon-based radiotherapy. CDR3 in DNA: TGTGCCAGCAACATAGACAGCCCGACGACCTACGAGCAGTACTTC. Its translation: CASNIDSPTTYEQYF.